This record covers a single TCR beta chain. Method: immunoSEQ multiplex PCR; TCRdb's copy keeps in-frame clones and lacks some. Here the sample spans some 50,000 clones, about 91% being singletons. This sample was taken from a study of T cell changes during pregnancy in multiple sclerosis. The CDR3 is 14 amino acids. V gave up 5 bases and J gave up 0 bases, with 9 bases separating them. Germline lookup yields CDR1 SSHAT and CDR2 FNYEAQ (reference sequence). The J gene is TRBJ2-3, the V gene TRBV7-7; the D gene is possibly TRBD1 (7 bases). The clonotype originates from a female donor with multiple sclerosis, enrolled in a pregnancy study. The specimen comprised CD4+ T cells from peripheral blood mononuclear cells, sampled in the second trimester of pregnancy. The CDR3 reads CASSPGGSTDTQYF. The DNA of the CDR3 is TGTGCCAGCAGCCCAGGGGGGAGCACAGATACGCAGTATTTT.